The present T cell receptor beta chain was sequenced within a study of OX40 agonist ivuxolimab in advanced cancers. Study details: Patients were treated with ivuxolimab, an agonistic anti-OX40 (CD134) antibody. General study findings and limits: It was not determined which antigens were specifically recognized by the peripheral T cells that had undergone clonal expansion. CD4+ T cells averaged fewer expanded clones than CD8+ T cells.

Blood sampling took place at baseline, cycle 4 day 1, and cycle 7 day 1. TCRdb's copy holds only in-frame clones and misses some; the assay was immunoSEQ multiplex PCR. Of 45,000 to 50,000 clones listed, around nine tenths are singletons. Regarding this clone: The target antigen is unknown.

Sequencing used CD4+ or CD8+ T cells sorted from blood, obtained in a trial of the OX40 agonist ivuxolimab. The receptor comes from an adult with an advanced solid tumor such as melanoma, head and neck, liver or kidney cancer.

The CDR3 is CASSLTGSGTEAFF. The DNA for the CDR3 is TGCGCCAGCAGCTTGACAGGGAGTGGGACTGAAGCTTTCTTT. The chain carries TRBV5-1 and TRBJ1-1, with D perhaps TRBD1 (6 bases). CDR1 SGHRS and CDR2 YFSETQ come from the germline V gene. The CDR3 has 14 amino acids. V lost 1 base to trimming and J lost 5 bases, with 12 bases between them.